Below, one T cell receptor (beta chain) is given with its context. Trimming took off 3 bases at V and 4 bases at J, with 13 bases between the two ends. The CDR3 covers 14 residues. Germline assignment: CDR1 SGDLS and CDR2 YYNGEE. The sample is drawn from a study of control samples from healthy donors and cancer patients. Generated by immunoSEQ multiplex PCR, the TCRdb table keeps only in-frame clones and is missing some. The table has around 110,000 clones, roughly 92% seen once. Sequenced material: blood. This chain uses TRBV9 with TRBJ2-5; possible D gene TRBD2, 6 bases. This sequence was found in a young man in good health. The CDR3 DNA follows: TGTGCCAGCAGCGAGGGACTGGCGGTAGAGACCCAGTACTTC. Translating gives CASSEGLAVETQYF.